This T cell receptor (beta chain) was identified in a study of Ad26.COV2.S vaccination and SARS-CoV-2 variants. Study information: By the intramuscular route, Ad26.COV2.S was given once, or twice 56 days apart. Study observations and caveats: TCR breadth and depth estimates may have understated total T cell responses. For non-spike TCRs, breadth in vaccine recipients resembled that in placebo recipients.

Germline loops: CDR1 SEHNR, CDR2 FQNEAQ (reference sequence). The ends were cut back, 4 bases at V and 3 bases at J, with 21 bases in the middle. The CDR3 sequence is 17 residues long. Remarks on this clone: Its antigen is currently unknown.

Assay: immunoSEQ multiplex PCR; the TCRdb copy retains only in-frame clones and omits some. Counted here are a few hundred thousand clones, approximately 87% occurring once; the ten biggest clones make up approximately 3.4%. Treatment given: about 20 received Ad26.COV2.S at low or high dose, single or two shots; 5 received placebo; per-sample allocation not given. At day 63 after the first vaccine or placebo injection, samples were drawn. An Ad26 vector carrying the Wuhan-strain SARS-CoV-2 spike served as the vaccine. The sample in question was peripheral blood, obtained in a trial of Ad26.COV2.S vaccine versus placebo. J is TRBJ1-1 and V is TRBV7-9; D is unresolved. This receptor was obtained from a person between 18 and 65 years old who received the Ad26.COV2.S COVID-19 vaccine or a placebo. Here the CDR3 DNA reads TGTGCCAGCAGCTCAACACCCGGGCCCCCAAGGGACACTGAAGCTTTCTTT. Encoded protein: CASSSTPGPPRDTEAFF.